The sequence of this TCR beta chain was determined in a study of beta chain features in type 1 diabetes. Study-level results: People with Type 1 diabetes carried modestly yet significantly shorter TCRB CDR3s in all four CD4+ subsets. Across patients, naive, central memory and Treg TCRB repertoires exhibited apparently greater similarity than was observed across healthy donors.

This clone came up a few times. The antigen remains unidentified. Sequencing targeted expressed TCRB transcripts, as all isolated RNA had been reverse transcribed. Generated by immunoSEQ multiplex PCR, the TCRdb table keeps only in-frame clones and is missing some. In the table there are 400,000 or so clones, 9.6% of which are singletons. Material for sequencing was central memory CD4+ T cells from blood. This sequence originates from a man younger than 45 with type 1 diabetes.

The CDR3 sequence: CASSLVRDGPQHF. The CDR3 DNA reads TGTGCCAGCAGCTTAGTCCGGGATGGGCCCCAGCATTTT. The chain joins TRBV7-9 to TRBJ1-5; D not certain. Trimming removed 1 base from V and 9 bases from J, with 10 bases in between. Germline CDR1 reads SEHNR; CDR2 reads FQNEAQ (reference sequence). CDR3 length: 13 amino acids.